This TCR beta chain was recorded in a study of blood T cell repertoires in COVID-19. About the study: Acute and convalescent COVID-19 specimens originated in the United States, Italy and Spain. T cells, B-cell-depleted T cells, or PBMCs provided the cDNA or gDNA that served as material.

Germline V gene data show CDR1 as SGHNT and CDR2 as YENEEA. The CDR3 has 15 residues. V lost 5 bases, J lost 5 bases, and 11 bases stayed unmatched. Per the original data handling: Amplification of reference gene primers was used by the study to estimate nucleated cell counts. Clones were read by immunoSEQ multiplex PCR, and TCRdb kept only the in-frame ones, dropping some. V, J and clone size reflect that table, while D and trimming were determined from the DNA. The repertoire holds about 200,000 clones, with approximately 82% as singletons. This TCR was sampled from a human donor with acute or convalescent COVID-19. The donor label of this sample is uncertain. Sequenced input: peripheral blood. V is TRBV11-3 and J is TRBJ2-7; TRBD1 matches at 8 bases. The CDR3 DNA follows: TGTGCCAGCAGCACAGGGGGTAGAGCTCTGGACGAGCAGTACTTC. It codes for CASSTGGRALDEQYF.